This record concerns one T cell receptor beta chain sequence. The entry originates in a study of T-cell reconstitution after alpha-beta-depleted transplantation in children. Library preparation (for TCRbeta) was performed with unique molecular identifiers. TCRdb passed the PCR reads through MiXCR, listing each CDR3 protein once. The sample has some 190,000 distinct CDR3 sequences, 11% seen once; the top ten hold around 14%. With 2 bases removed from V and 8 bases from J, the gap between germline ends came to 7 bases. This CDR3 region has 12 residues. Germline-derived CDR1 and CDR2 are MNHNY and SVGAGI (reference sequence).

This sequence joins TRBV6-6 and TRBJ2-1; no firm D call. The source is a boy aged 2 to 10 with acute myeloid leukemia, due to receive a stem cell transplant. The material sequenced was PBMCs, taken before TCRalphabeta/CD19-depleted stem cell transplant. CDR3 bases: TGTGCCAGCAGTTACAGGTTTGATGAGCAGTTCTTC. It specifies CASSYRFDEQFF.